The clone carrying this TCR beta chain was seen a few times. Its antigen remains unidentified. This specimen comes from a study of cytomegalovirus exposure and HLA in healthy donors. Study outcomes and limitations: Reportedly, TCR beta sequences accurately predicted HLA-A and HLA-B alleles in most subjects.

In the PCR, 60 Vbeta and 13 Jbeta primers were used. The repertoire was sequenced with immunoSEQ multiplex PCR; TCRdb's copy has only in-frame clones and lacks some. In the table there are about 110,000 clones, around 15% of which are singletons. This receptor was identified in a female donor in good health and CMV-seronegative. Specimen: PBMCs.

This CDR3 reads CASSPSRGGYTF. For the CDR3, the DNA is TGTGCCAGTAGTCCTTCCAGGGGCGGCTACACCTTC. The rearrangement uses TRBV9 and TRBJ1-2; tentative D call: TRBD1 (6 bases). Trimming shortened V by 8 bases and J by 8 bases, and 16 bases separated the two germline ends. There are 12 residues in the CDR3. The germline gives CDR1 SGDLS, CDR2 YYNGEE.